The following is a T cell receptor (beta chain) sequence with its context. The library came from three nested PCR rounds adapted from ARM-PCR protocols. TCRdb independently ran MiXCR on the multiplex PCR reads; one entry per CDR3 protein. The data show 200,000 to 250,000 distinct CDR3 sequences, 60% to 75% seen once. The template was RNA from unsorted bulk tissue. Germline CDR1 and CDR2: SNHLY and FYNNEI. The V and J ends lost 5 bases and 6 bases, in that order; junction bases with no gene match: 3. CDR3 length: 12 amino acids. The source of the sample is a study of tumor and adjacent non-tumor tissue in lung cancer. Study overall: Aged about 31 to 76 years, patients included about 11 men and a handful of women with stage I to III disease. Each sample yielded roughly 4.2 million productive TCRbeta reads on average.

Sequencing used lung tumor tissue. The V gene is TRBV2, the J gene TRBJ1-2, with TRBD1 identical over 7 bases. This clonotype originated in a man aged 60 to 69 with non-small cell lung cancer. The CDR3 nucleotides are TGTGCCAGCAGTTACACAGGGGATGGCTACACCTTC. Amino acids: CASSYTGDGYTF.